The 4 T cell receptor beta chains reported below all come from one sample, sequenced in a study of shared clonotypes between healthy human individuals. In the naive CD8 group, cells lacked CD45RO and were positively selected for CCR7, so terminally differentiated effector memory CD45RA+ cells were left out. The table came from immunoSEQ multiplex PCR; TCRdb's copy has only in-frame clones and leaves some out. The sample consists of 800,000 to 950,000 clones, around 96% of them appearing once. Sequences were obtained from naive CD8+ T cells sorted from blood. All receptors derive from a man younger than 40 in good health.

The V call is TRBV5-1, the J call TRBJ1-1, with 7 bases that match TRBD1. Per germline, CDR1 SGHRS and CDR2 YFSETQ. The CDR3 runs to 17 residues. With 3 bases clipped from V and 3 bases from J, the junction kept 14 bases outside the gene matches. CDR3 sequence reads: CASSSGQFRLSDTEAFF. As DNA, the CDR3 is TGCGCCAGCAGCTCGGGACAGTTTCGACTGTCTGACACTGAAGCTTTCTTT.

J is TRBJ2-7 and V is TRBV5-4; D is tentatively TRBD1 or TRBD2 (6 bases each). V lost 7 bases and J lost 7, with 18 bases in between. Germline CDR1 and CDR2: SGHNT and YYREEE (reference sequence). The CDR3 length is 13 residues. The CDR3 is CASAPRGAGEQYF. DNA for the CDR3: TGTGCCAGCGCCCCTAGGGGGGCGGGTGAGCAGTACTTC.

This chain joins TRBV28 and TRBJ2-7; D is ambiguous. This CDR3 has 15 amino acids. The germline gives CDR1 MDHEN, CDR2 SYDVKM. Trimming cost V 4 bases and J 0 bases, with 13 bases left between them. The CDR3 nucleotides are TGTGCCAGCAGTTGGGCCGGGTCTATCTCCTACGAGCAGTACTTC. Translation: CASSWAGSISYEQYF.

The J gene is TRBJ2-5, the V gene TRBV2; 12 nucleotides agree with TRBD2. CDR3 length equals 16 residues. V lost 1 base and J lost 5; bases outside the gene matches: 5. Germline V gives CDR1 SNHLY, CDR2 FYNNEI. CDR3 amino acids: CASSEGTSGMDETQYF. The CDR3, as DNA: TGTGCCAGCAGTGAAGGGACTAGCGGGATGGATGAGACCCAGTACTTC. Using reference TRBV2 and TRBJ2-5 for the parts outside the CDR3, the full variable domain is EPEVTQTPSHQVTQMGQEVILRCVPISNHLYFYWYRQILGQKVEFLVSFYNNEISEKSEIFDDQFSVERPDGSNFTLKIRSTKLEDSAMYFCASSEGTSGMDETQYFGPGTRLLVL.